This is a list of T cell receptor beta chains from one sample in a study of T cells expressing NK-cell markers. TCRdb re-called the 5' RACE reads and gives one entry per CDR3 protein, without DNA. In all, the sample yields more than 400,000 distinct CDR3 sequences. The sample taken for sequencing was blood T cells: a sorted CD56 or NKG2C T cell subset, CD4+ or CD8+ T cells, or bulk PBMC T cells (not recorded which). The receptors shown here come from a woman aged 18 to 75 in good health. The CDR3 runs from the conserved cysteine through the conserved F or W. Fields, in order: J gene, V gene, CDR3 protein.

J: TRBJ2-2; V: TRBV14; CDR3: CASSLAGGAYGELFF
J: TRBJ2-7; V: TRBV7-2; CDR3: CASSLGLAGVNEQYF
J: TRBJ2-2; V: TRBV6-1; CDR3: CASSRGGGTGELFF
J: TRBJ2-5; V: TRBV10-3; CDR3: CAISELAGGPMETQYF
J: TRBJ2-1; V: TRBV29-1; CDR3: CSVIAGGKNNEQFF
J: TRBJ2-1; V: TRBV5-1; CDR3: CASSRTTGSYNEQFF
J: TRBJ1-1; V: TRBV7-3; CDR3: CASSRTGGYTEAFF
J: TRBJ2-3; V: TRBV7-2; CDR3: CASSFVRDTQYF
J: TRBJ2-7; V: TRBV6-6; CDR3: CASRVRDSYEQYF
J: TRBJ2-1; V: TRBV6-2/TRBV6-3; CDR3: CASSSQFSYNEQFF
J: TRBJ1-1; V: TRBV6-1; CDR3: CASSAGGAGNTEAFF
J: TRBJ2-1; V: TRBV7-3; CDR3: CASSRPGLYNEQFF
J: TRBJ1-4; V: TRBV4-2; CDR3: CASSQDLGQRQLEKLFF
J: TRBJ1-1; V: TRBV5-1; CDR3: CASSLGRYTEAFF
J: TRBJ2-2; V: TRBV11-3; CDR3: CASSPRQANTGELFF
J: TRBJ2-1; V: TRBV19; CDR3: CASSIVAVNEQFF
J: TRBJ2-6; V: TRBV5-1; CDR3: CASTRQGSVANVLTF
J: TRBJ2-3; V: TRBV29-1; CDR3: CSVPGGSDTQYF
J: TRBJ2-7; V: TRBV7-2; CDR3: CASSFYSLAYEQYF
J: TRBJ1-4; V: TRBV14; CDR3: CASSQGFRGNEKLFF
J: TRBJ1-1; V: TRBV4-2; CDR3: CASSTITEAFF
J: TRBJ1-5; V: TRBV11-2; CDR3: CASSSATHQPQHF
J: TRBJ2-7; V: TRBV15; CDR3: CATSAGGREVREQYF
J: TRBJ2-7; V: TRBV4-1; CDR3: CASSQVPGQGTYEQYF
J: TRBJ2-5; V: TRBV18; CDR3: CASSHSEGSGETQYF
J: TRBJ2-1; V: TRBV27; CDR3: CASSAGLAGGNEQFF
J: TRBJ2-3; V: TRBV4-3; CDR3: CASSQEASGMFTDTQYF
J: TRBJ1-5; V: TRBV6-2/TRBV6-3; CDR3: CASSYTRQPQHF